This T cell receptor (beta chain) was identified during a study of blood T cell repertoires in COVID-19. Across the study: Collection of acute and convalescent COVID-19 samples took place in the United States, Italy and Spain. T cells, B-cell-depleted T cells, or PBMCs provided the cDNA or gDNA that served as material.

Original processing methods: Estimation of nucleated cell counts was performed using reference gene primer amplification. Sequencing was performed with immunoSEQ multiplex PCR; in TCRdb, only in-frame clones are kept and a portion is missing. The V and J calls and the clone size are those of that table, but D and trimming were determined from the DNA. The table records under 250,000 clones, around nine tenths of them present only once. This clone was observed once. V was trimmed by 2 bases and J by 1 base, leaving 12 bases between them. The CDR3 spans 15 residues. Germline-derived CDR1 and CDR2 are SGHAT and FQNNGV.

The sequenced sample consisted of peripheral blood. The chain combines TRBV11-2 with TRBJ2-7; a weak D match, TRBD1 (5 bases). The TCR sequence derives from a woman between 70 and 85 years old with active or convalescent COVID-19. As DNA, the CDR3 is TGTGCCAGCAGCTTAAGGGGTGATTATTCCTACGAGCAGTACTTC. This sequence encodes CASSLRGDYSYEQYF. The entire variable domain, with the rest obtained from reference TRBV11-2 and TRBJ2-7, is as follows: EAGVAQSPRYKIIEKRQSVAFWCNPISGHATLYWYQQILGQGPKLLIQFQNNGVVDDSQLPKDRFSAERLKGVDSTLKIQPAKLEDSAVYLCASSLRGDYSYEQYFGPGTRLTVT.